The clone carrying this T cell receptor beta chain was counted only a few times. What it binds is not known. The data are from a study of metastatic and nonmetastatic thyroid tumors. Study details: Repertoire data that came from the blood and tumor or nodule tissue of malignant and benign thyroid patients were compared. Study results and caveats: When malignant thyroid tumors were compared with benign nodules, TCR beta diversity was reportedly significantly higher in the malignant tumors. This held in both blood and tumor samples.

The entire patient cohort was treatment-naive prior to thyroid surgery. In the original processing: Differences in CDR3 between clinicopathological groups were drawn on to build a classifier intended to discriminate distant-metastatic papillary thyroid cancer patients. From the PCR reads, TCRdb re-called clones with MiXCR. TCRdb, not the original authors, processed these V and J calls. The table has fewer than 70,000 clones, more than 25% seen once. The sequenced material came from blood. The receptor was isolated from a female donor with papillary thyroid cancer or a benign thyroid nodule (not recorded which). Some clones in this sample may be carry-over from other donors' samples.

The CDR3: CASSSGGATDTQYF. CDR3 nucleotides: TGTGCCAGCAGTAGCGGGGGGGCCACAGATACGCAGTATTTT. The chain recombines TRBV6-4 with TRBJ2-3, with 10 bases matching TRBD2. The trim removed 5 bases at V and 2 bases at J, leaving 1 base unmatched. CDR1 and CDR2 from the germline V gene are MRHNA and SNTAGT. The length of the CDR3 is 14 residues.